The 30 T cell receptor beta chains below come from one sample, sequenced in a study of T-cell reconstitution after alpha-beta-depleted transplantation in children. Library preparation (for TCRbeta) was performed with unique molecular identifiers. TCRdb processed the PCR reads anew with MiXCR; each CDR3 protein has one entry. The table has roughly 170,000 distinct CDR3 sequences, about 6.4% seen once; the top ten hold 3% to 3.5%. Source: PBMCs from the stem cell graft donor, taken from the stem cell graft. The receptors derive from a human donor who donated a stem cell graft to a child with Wiskott-Aldrich syndrome.

The rearrangement joins TRBV6-5 to TRBJ2-6, with 11 bases that match TRBD1. This CDR3 is 18 amino acids long. Trimming removed 4 bases from V and 2 bases from J; junction bases left unmatched: 7. The germline V gene has CDR1 MNHEY and CDR2 SVGAGI. CDR3 in amino acids: CASSSGDRGSPGANVLTF. The CDR3, as DNA: TGTGCCAGCAGTTCCGGGGACAGGGGGTCCCCTGGGGCCAACGTCCTGACTTTC.

This clonotype was detected a few times. The CDR3 bases are TGTGCCAGCAGTTACTCGCGGGGGGCGGTACAAGGGGGCTACACCTTC. Translating gives CASSYSRGAVQGGYTF. The rearrangement uses TRBV6-5 and TRBJ1-2, with D maybe TRBD1 (6 bases). The CDR3 covers 16 residues. V was clipped by 0 bases and J by 8 bases, with 19 bases between them. Germline CDR1 reads MNHEY; CDR2 reads SVGAGI.

V and J are TRBV4-1 and TRBJ2-2, with 11 positions matching TRBD2. Germline V CDR1 and CDR2: MGHRA, YSYEKL. This CDR3 spans 16 amino acids. V gave up 3 bases and J gave up 6 bases; unmatched junction bases: 6. The CDR3 spells CASSHILAGEAGELFF. The CDR3 DNA reads as TGCGCCAGCAGCCACATACTAGCGGGGGAGGCCGGGGAGCTGTTTTTT.

This chain links TRBV20-1 with TRBJ1-5; 7 bases are a match to TRBD1. V lost 3 bases, J lost 4 bases, and 3 bases stayed unmatched. This CDR3 region has 13 residues. Germline values: CDR1 DFQATT, CDR2 SNEGSKA (reference sequence). Here the CDR3 DNA reads TGCAGTGCTAGTCGGGACAGTAATCAGCCCCAGCATTTT. Translation: CSASRDSNQPQHF.

At least ten counts were recorded for this clonotype. The CDR3 bases are TGTGCCAGCAACAGCTTAATGAGGATCAGTGAGCAGTTCTTC. Its protein product is CASNSLMRISEQFF. The rearrangement uses TRBV7-9 and TRBJ2-1, with unresolved D. This CDR3 has 14 amino acids. The V gene's germline CDR1 is SEHNR and CDR2 FQNEAQ (reference sequence). The ends were cut back, 7 bases at V and 9 bases at J, with 19 bases in the middle. The full variable domain, its missing parts supplied by reference TRBV7-9 and TRBJ2-1, is DTGVSQNPRHKITKRGQNVTFRCDPISEHNRLYWYRQTLGQGPEFLTYFQNEAQLEKSRLLSDRFSAERPKGSFSTLEIQRTEQGDSAMYLCASNSLMRISEQFFGPGTRLTVL.

This clonotype was seen at least ten times. The chain uses TRBV12-3 or TRBV12-4 and TRBJ2-7; TRBD1 might be the D (6 bases). V was clipped by 6 bases and J by 7 bases, with 10 bases between them. The CDR3 spans 11 residues. CDR3 protein: CASSQRGEQYF. The DNA of the CDR3 is TGTGCCAGCAGCCAAAGGGGGGAGCAGTACTTC.

This clonotype has a handful of counts. V is TRBV7-9 and J is TRBJ1-5; no firm D call. Trimming took 5 bases from V and 6 from J, leaving 14 bases between them. The CDR3 covers 14 residues. Germline loops: CDR1 SEHNR, CDR2 FQNEAQ (reference sequence). The CDR3 DNA sequence: TGTGCCAGCAGCCCCCTAGAGATGACTCAGCCCCAGCATTTT. Protein: CASSPLEMTQPQHF.

This clonotype has ten or more counts. V and J are TRBV20-1 and TRBJ2-3, with 8 bases lining up with TRBD2. This CDR3 contains 15 residues. Germline V lookup: CDR1 DFQATT, CDR2 SNEGSKA (reference sequence). The V gene end was trimmed by 2 bases and the J gene end by 0 bases; junction bases not matched to a gene: 4. CDR3 sequence (DNA): TGCAGTGCTAGAAGAAGCGGGGGTAGCACAGATACGCAGTATTTT. Amino acids: CSARRSGGSTDTQYF.

This clonotype was observed many times. The rearrangement links TRBV6-1 to TRBJ1-5; no clear D. CDR3 size: 15 residues. The germline CDR1 and CDR2 sequences are MNHNS and SASEGT. V was trimmed by 1 base and J by 7 bases, leaving 14 bases between them. The chain's CDR3 is CASSEVSGIKQPQHF. The CDR3 coding sequence is TGTGCCAGCAGTGAAGTTAGCGGAATTAAACAGCCCCAGCATTTT.

This sequence joins TRBV11-2 and TRBJ1-5; TRBD1 might be the D (5 bases). The germline gives CDR1 SGHAT, CDR2 FQNNGV. The CDR3 length is 15 residues. V shed 3 bases and J shed 0 bases, with 9 bases lying between them. Here the CDR3 DNA reads TGTGCCAGCAGCTTCAGCAGGGATAGCAATCAGCCCCAGCATTTT. This encodes CASSFSRDSNQPQHF.

This clonotype was seen ten or more times. The V gene is TRBV15, the J gene TRBJ2-7, with D possibly TRBD1 on 5 matching bases. The V gene's germline CDR1 is LNHNV and CDR2 YYDKDF (reference sequence). The CDR3 spans 15 residues. V was trimmed by 5 bases and J by 4 bases, leaving 18 bases between them. CDR3 loop: CATSPSGASLYEQYF. DNA of the CDR3: TGTGCCACCAGCCCCTCTGGGGCCAGTCTATACGAGCAGTACTTC.

This clonotype was seen many times. The J gene is TRBJ2-5, the V gene TRBV28; 12 bases are shared with TRBD2. The CDR3 length is 16 residues. V was pared by 5 bases and J by 4 bases, with 8 bases of the junction left unmatched. Germline V gene sequence: CDR1 MDHEN, CDR2 SYDVKM. The CDR3 region is CASSTLLAGGGETQYF. The CDR3 nucleotides are TGTGCCAGCAGTACCCTACTAGCGGGGGGCGGAGAGACCCAGTACTTC. The full variable domain, in which reference TRBV28 and TRBJ2-5 provide the parts outside the CDR3, is DVKVTQSSRYLVKRTGEKVFLECVQDMDHENMFWYRQDPGLGLRLIYFSYDVKMKEKGDIPEGYSVSREKKERFSLILESASTNQTSMYLCASSTLLAGGGETQYFGPGTRLLVL.

The table lists this clonotype with many counts. The gene calls are TRBV6-5 and TRBJ1-5, with D perhaps matching TRBD1 (6 bases). The germline V and J ends were trimmed by 0 bases and 5 bases, with 8 bases remaining between them. This CDR3 spans 14 amino acids. Germline V lookup: CDR1 MNHEY, CDR2 SVGAGI. The CDR3 sequence is CASSYSRGDQPQHF. Here the CDR3 DNA reads TGTGCCAGCAGTTACTCCAGGGGAGATCAGCCCCAGCATTTT.

V is TRBV5-5 and J is TRBJ2-5; D is unclear. Per the germline V gene, CDR1 is SGHKS and CDR2 is YYEKEE (reference sequence). Trimming shortened V by 4 bases and J by 5 bases, and 12 bases separated the two germline ends. The CDR3 totals 13 residues. The DNA of the CDR3 is TGTGCCAGCAGCGCCAGAGATCGGGAGACCCAGTACTTC. It codes for CASSARDRETQYF.

In its sample, this clonotype was seen many times. The chain links TRBV20-1 to TRBJ1-1, with D unresolved. From germline, CDR1 is DFQATT and CDR2 SNEGSKA (reference sequence). The CDR3 loop spans 10 amino acids. V lost 3 bases and J lost 5, with 4 bases in between. Here the CDR3 DNA reads TGCAGTGCTAGTACGACTGAAGCTTTCTTT. It encodes CSASTTEAFF.

This clonotype was seen only a few times. The chain is built from TRBV5-6 and TRBJ1-2; D is perhaps TRBD1 (5 bases). The germline V gene encodes CDR1 SGHDT and CDR2 YYEEEE. The V end lost 0 bases, the J end lost 8 bases, and 17 bases lay between the germline ends. This CDR3 region has 15 residues. The CDR3 protein is CASSLGDGPLGGYTF. DNA for the CDR3: TGTGCCAGCAGCTTGGGGGACGGACCTCTAGGAGGCTACACCTTC.

This clonotype was picked up many times. This chain links TRBV29-1 with TRBJ2-7; D perhaps matches TRBD2 (6 bases). The V end was cut by 1 base, the J end by 2 bases, with 12 bases between. There are 14 residues in the CDR3. Germline V gene sequence: CDR1 SQVTM, CDR2 ANQGSEA. The CDR3 reads CSVEADGTPYEQYF. DNA of the CDR3: TGCAGCGTTGAAGCCGACGGGACTCCCTACGAGCAGTACTTC.

This clonotype occurred many times. V is TRBV12-3 or TRBV12-4 and J is TRBJ2-7, with 7 positions matching TRBD1. The V and J ends lost 4 bases and 2 bases, in that order; junction bases with no gene match: 8. The CDR3 consists of 15 residues. CDR3 region: CASSSRQGNPYEQYF. The CDR3 DNA reads TGTGCCAGCAGTTCGAGACAGGGTAATCCCTACGAGCAGTACTTC.

Many counts were recorded for this clonotype. This CDR3 is CASSIEAGGLITDTQYF. CDR3 bases: TGCGCCAGCAGCATTGAGGCGGGGGGGCTTATAACAGATACGCAGTATTTT. The chain joins TRBV5-1 to TRBJ2-3; the match to TRBD2 covers 9 bases. The CDR3 runs 17 residues. Germline CDR1 reads SGHRS; CDR2 reads YFSETQ. Trimming took 4 bases from V and 3 from J; bases not matched to a gene: 12. The entire variable domain, with the rest obtained from reference TRBV5-1 and TRBJ2-3, is as follows: KAGVTQTPRYLIKTRGQQVTLSCSPISGHRSVSWYQQTPGQGLQFLFEYFSETQRNKGNFPGRFSGRQFSNSRSEMNVSTLELGDSALYLCASSIEAGGLITDTQYFGPGTRLTVL.

This clonotype was seen many times. V and J are TRBV7-2 and TRBJ2-5; D is uncertain. The CDR3 is 13 amino acids. V was shortened by 6 bases and J by 4 bases, with 12 bases between the two germline ends. CDR1 is SGHTA and CDR2 is FQGNSA in the germline V gene. The CDR3 DNA follows: TGTGCCAGCAGTAGAACACCCCCAGAGACCCAGTACTTC. Protein: CASSRTPPETQYF.

This clonotype was seen at least ten times. The CDR3 bases are TGTGCCAGCAGTTTATTCGCGGTGGGCTCCTACGAGCAGTACTTC. Its translation is CASSLFAVGSYEQYF. V gene TRBV28 combines with J gene TRBJ2-7; D is ambiguous. CDR3 length equals 15 residues. Germline V gene data show CDR1 as MDHEN and CDR2 as SYDVKM. Deletions cut 1 base from V and 0 bases from J, with 10 bases between. The full variable domain, completed using reference TRBV28 and TRBJ2-7, is DVKVTQSSRYLVKRTGEKVFLECVQDMDHENMFWYRQDPGLGLRLIYFSYDVKMKEKGDIPEGYSVSREKKERFSLILESASTNQTSMYLCASSLFAVGSYEQYFGPGTRLTVT.

The chain has TRBV19 and TRBJ1-5; the match to TRBD1 covers 7 bases. The germline CDR1 and CDR2 sequences are LNHDA and SQIVND (reference sequence). Trimming removed 9 bases from V and 1 base from J; junction bases left unmatched: 9. This CDR3 region has 15 residues. DNA for the CDR3: TGTGCCAGCAAGGACGACAGGGTGAGCAATCAGCCCCAGCATTTT. It specifies CASKDDRVSNQPQHF. Looking up the rest from reference TRBV19 and TRBJ1-5 gives the full variable domain: DGGITQSPKYLFRKEGQNVTLSCEQNLNHDAMYWYRQDPGQGLRLIYYSQIVNDFQKGDIAEGYSVSREKKESFPLTVTSAQKNPTAFYLCASKDDRVSNQPQHFGDGTRLSIL.

In this sample, this clonotype turned up many times. CDR3 bases: TGTGCCAGCAGCCCCTACAGGAAAGCCTACGAGCAGTACTTC. It specifies CASSPYRKAYEQYF. The rearrangement joins TRBV9 to TRBJ2-7; maybe TRBD1 (5 bases). The CDR3 consists of 14 residues. CDR1 and CDR2 (germline): SGDLS, YYNGEE. V lost 4 bases to trimming and J lost 2 bases, with 13 bases between them.

This clonotype came up a few times. The V call is TRBV3-1, the J call TRBJ2-6, with a possible D match to TRBD2 (6 bases). The V end was cut by 5 bases, the J end by 0 bases, with 8 bases between. Germline values: CDR1 LGHDT, CDR2 YNNKEL (reference sequence). The CDR3 extends over 15 amino acids. The DNA of the CDR3 is TGTGCCAGCAGCTTCGGGAGCTCTGGGGCCAACGTCCTGACTTTC. Amino acid sequence: CASSFGSSGANVLTF.

This clonotype appeared many times. This chain connects TRBV6-6 to TRBJ1-2; TRBD1 might be the D (5 bases). Germline-derived CDR1 and CDR2 are MNHNY and SVGAGI (reference sequence). The V end lost 2 bases, the J end lost 4 bases, and 8 bases lay between the germline ends. The length of the CDR3 is 13 residues. CDR3: CASSYGGGYGYTF. CDR3 nucleotide sequence: TGTGCCAGCAGTTACGGGGGTGGCTATGGCTACACCTTC.

The rearrangement joins TRBV30 to TRBJ2-3; D may correspond to TRBD1 or TRBD2 (6 bases each). CDR1 is GTSNPN and CDR2 is SVGIG in the germline V gene (reference sequence). The CDR3 is 15 amino acids. V dropped 2 bases and J dropped 4 bases, with 16 bases sitting between them. CDR3 bases: TGTGCCTGGAGTAGGGGGGACGGACCTTCAGATACGCAGTATTTT. It codes for CAWSRGDGPSDTQYF.

This clonotype was recorded many times. V gene TRBV12-3 or TRBV12-4 combines with J gene TRBJ1-2, with D unclear. The CDR3 runs to 13 residues. V dropped 3 bases and J dropped 2 bases, with 7 bases sitting between them. In DNA, the CDR3 is TGTGCCAGCAGTTTGTCCAGGAACTATGGCTACACCTTC. Translation gives CASSLSRNYGYTF.

This clonotype was counted only a few times. CDR3 in DNA: TGCGCCAGCACCCGGACTAGCGGTTCCTACGAGCAGTACTTC. Its translation: CASTRTSGSYEQYF. This chain joins TRBV5-1 and TRBJ2-7; TRBD2 matches at 10 bases. The CDR3 is 14 amino acids. Germline lookup yields CDR1 SGHRS and CDR2 YFSETQ. Trimming at V came to 6 bases and at J to 1 base, leaving 4 bases not matched to a gene.

This chain links TRBV20-1 with TRBJ1-1, with 8 bases matching TRBD1. Germline CDR1 reads DFQATT; CDR2 reads SNEGSKA (reference sequence). The CDR3 totals 13 residues. Losses at the gene ends were 3 bases for V and 2 bases for J; bases not matched to a gene: 2. CDR3 amino acids: CSARQGANTEAFF. The DNA of the CDR3 is TGCAGTGCTAGGCAGGGGGCAAACACTGAAGCTTTCTTT.

This clonotype was recorded a few times. This CDR3 is CAWGNYGGTQYF. CDR3 sequence (DNA): TGTGCCTGGGGGAACTACGGGGGGACCCAGTACTTC. The chain has TRBV30 and TRBJ2-5, with a tentative D call TRBD2 (6 bases). CDR1 is GTSNPN and CDR2 is SVGIG in the germline V gene (reference sequence). V was pared by 5 bases and J by 7 bases, with 14 bases between. This CDR3 comprises 12 residues.